The 14 T cell receptor beta chains below come from one sample, sequenced in a study of immune evolution from preneoplasia to lung adenocarcinoma. The data were produced by immunoSEQ multiplex PCR, yet TCRdb's version contains in-frame clones alone and is incomplete. The repertoire holds roughly 11,000 clones, 78% seen once, with about 4% in the top ten. What was sequenced was FFPE minimally invasive lung adenocarcinoma tissue. The source is a person aged 60-80 years with lung adenocarcinoma.

The rearrangement links TRBV2 to TRBJ1-6; D is unclear. The CDR3 is 13 residues long. Germline CDR1 and CDR2: SNHLY and FYNNEI. Deletions cut 7 bases from V and 6 bases from J, with 10 bases between. CDR3 bases: TGTGCCAGCAAGGGAACCGGTAATTCACCCCTCCACTTT. Translating it yields CASKGTGNSPLHF.

This clone was detected only once. The chain links TRBV10-3 to TRBJ2-1; D may be TRBD2 (6 bases). This CDR3 contains 16 residues. Per germline, CDR1 ENHRY and CDR2 SYGVKD. V was pared by 5 bases and J by 4 bases, with 18 bases between. The CDR3 region is CAISPFQAGSYNEQFF. CDR3 DNA: TGTGCCATCAGTCCCTTTCAGGCGGGATCATACAATGAGCAGTTCTTC.

The genes are TRBV9 and TRBJ2-7; a weak D match, TRBD2 (6 bases). CDR3 length: 13 residues. Germline V gene lookup returns CDR1 SGDLS and CDR2 YYNGEE. V gave up 7 bases and J gave up 3 bases, with 14 bases separating them. CDR3 nucleotides: TGTGCCAGCTCGAGGGACTCGGGCTACGAGCAGTACTTC. It translates to CASSRDSGYEQYF.

V and J are TRBV7-6 and TRBJ1-1; 8 bases agree with TRBD1. V lost 3 bases, J lost 8 bases, and 5 bases stayed unmatched. CDR1 is SGHVS and CDR2 is FNYEAQ in the germline V gene. The CDR3 totals 13 residues. The CDR3 DNA reads as TGTGCCAGCAGCTTCGACAGGGGATCAGAAGCTTTCTTT. As protein: CASSFDRGSEAFF. Full variable domain (missing parts from reference TRBV7-6 and TRBJ1-1): GAGVSQSPRYKVTKRGQDVALRCDPISGHVSLYWYRQALGQGPEFLTYFNYEAQQDKSGLPNDRFSAERPEGSISTLTIQRTEQRDSAMYRCASSFDRGSEAFFGQGTRLTVV.

This rearrangement joins TRBV19 to TRBJ2-2, with 10 positions matching TRBD2. This CDR3 contains 15 residues. V gave up 7 bases and J gave up 4 bases; unmatched junction bases: 6. Germline-derived CDR1 and CDR2 are LNHDA and SQIVND (reference sequence). The CDR3 bases are TGTGCCAGTACCCGGACTAGCGGCCCCACCGGGGAGCTGTTTTTT. Translated: CASTRTSGPTGELFF. Based on the CDR3 plus reference TRBV19 and TRBJ2-2, the full variable domain is DGGITQSPKYLFRKEGQNVTLSCEQNLNHDAMYWYRQDPGQGLRLIYYSQIVNDFQKGDIAEGYSVSREKKESFPLTVTSAQKNPTAFYLCASTRTSGPTGELFFGEGSRLTVL.

This clone came up a few times. The chain employs TRBV11-2 and TRBJ2-3; 10 bases fit TRBD1. Trimming at V came to 3 bases and at J to 4 bases, leaving 7 bases not matched to a gene. The CDR3 consists of 16 residues. The germline gives CDR1 SGHAT, CDR2 FQNNGV. The CDR3 region has the DNA TGTGCCAGCAGCTTGTGGACGACAGGGGGCGCAGATACGCAGTATTTT. It yields the protein CASSLWTTGGADTQYF.

The chain employs TRBV13 and TRBJ2-1, with D possibly TRBD2 on 6 matching bases. The CDR3 extends over 15 amino acids. Germline-derived CDR1 and CDR2 are PRHDT and FYEKMQ (reference sequence). V was shortened by 6 bases and J by 2 bases, with 14 bases between the two germline ends. This chain's CDR3 is CASSPPGGTYNEQFF. CDR3 in DNA: TGTGCCAGCAGTCCCCCCGGGGGAACCTACAATGAGCAGTTCTTC.

The CDR3 loop is CASSLTSDTQYF. CDR3 sequence (DNA): TGTGCCAGCAGCCTGACCTCAGATACGCAGTATTTT. The chain joins TRBV7-9 to TRBJ2-3; D ambiguous. Germline loops: CDR1 SEHNR, CDR2 FQNEAQ (reference sequence). Trimming removed 5 bases from V and 4 bases from J, with 7 bases in between. This CDR3 is 12 amino acids long.

The DNA for the CDR3 is TGTGCCAGCAGCCCCTGGGACAGTGATCACTCTGGGGCCAACGTCCTGACTTTC. Protein product: CASSPWDSDHSGANVLTF. The gene calls are TRBV4-2 and TRBJ2-6, with 7 bases matching TRBD1. After removal of 4 bases from V and 0 bases from J, the junction contained 9 bases not matched to a gene. The CDR3 runs to 18 residues. Germline V lookup: CDR1 LGHNA, CDR2 YNFKEQ.

The chain couples TRBV11-3 to TRBJ1-1, with D possibly being TRBD1 (5 bases). The CDR3 runs 13 residues. V lost 4 bases and J 0 bases, leaving 6 bases between the germline ends. Germline lookup yields CDR1 SGHNT and CDR2 YENEEA. CDR3 sequence reads: CASSSGMNTEAFF. DNA for the CDR3: TGTGCCAGCAGCTCAGGGATGAACACTGAAGCTTTCTTT.

This clone has a single count. The chain joins TRBV6-4 to TRBJ2-2; a possible D gene is TRBD1 (5 bases). Trimming left V 5 bases short and J 2 bases short, with 9 bases between. CDR1 and CDR2 (germline): MRHNA, SNTAGT. The CDR3 extends over 14 amino acids. CDR3: CASSKGFNTGELFF. CDR3 bases: TGTGCCAGCAGTAAGGGGTTCAACACCGGGGAGCTGTTTTTT.

The CDR3 sequence: CSARGPSLQYF. CDR3 in DNA: TGCAGTGCAAGGGGCCCTTCCCTCCAGTACTTC. The V and J genes are TRBV20-1 and TRBJ2-7, with D possibly TRBD1 on 5 matching bases. CDR3 length: 11 amino acids. V was clipped by 6 bases and J by 10 bases, with 16 bases between them. Germline assignment: CDR1 DFQATT and CDR2 SNEGSKA (reference sequence).

DNA for the CDR3: TGTGCCAGCAGTGAGCTGATTCTCAGGAGCTGGGGCTACGAGCAGTACTTC. Translation gives CASSELILRSWGYEQYF. The gene calls are TRBV6-1 and TRBJ2-7; D is unclear. Trimming took off 3 bases at V and 3 bases at J, with 21 bases between the two ends. This CDR3 spans 17 amino acids. Germline CDR1 and CDR2: MNHNS and SASEGT.

The chain has TRBV27 and TRBJ2-1; TRBD1 agrees at 10 bases. Germline trimming cut 4 bases from V and 8 bases from J; bases unmatched to any gene: 11. The germline CDR1 and CDR2 sequences are MNHEY and SMNVEV (reference sequence). This CDR3 region has 16 residues. CDR3 amino acids: CASSSIPGQGIHEQFF. CDR3 in DNA: TGTGCCAGCAGTTCAATTCCGGGACAGGGGATCCATGAGCAGTTCTTC.